Below are 29 T cell receptor beta chains sequenced from a single sample in a study of cytomegalovirus exposure and HLA in healthy donors (TCRdb year 2017). Receptor libraries were prepared by the immunoSEQ multiplex PCR assay. The multiplex PCR relied on a mix of 60 forward primers for TCR Vbeta segments and 13 reverse primers for TCR Jbeta segments. Sourced from immuneACCESS, this table was stored by TCRdb with only in-frame sequences that have V and J called. A share of the clones is absent; for the studies checked, an unresolved V gene accounts for under half, and the remainder has no known explanation. Across this sample there are over 200,000 clones, with over 75% seen only once. The ten largest clones represent about 1.2% of the sample. Sequencing used PBMCs. The receptors were gathered from a human donor in good health.

This chain connects TRBV27 to TRBJ2-7, with 8 bases aligning to TRBD1. The CDR3 consists of 13 residues. CDR1 is MNHEY and CDR2 is SMNVEV in the germline V gene (reference sequence). Germline trimming cut 6 bases from V and 2 bases from J; bases unmatched to any gene: 3. The chain's CDR3 is CASSGQGTYEQYF. CDR3 sequence (DNA): TGTGCCAGCAGCGGACAGGGAACCTACGAGCAGTACTTC.

The rearrangement uses TRBV13 and TRBJ1-1, with D possibly being TRBD1 (5 bases). This CDR3 has 16 amino acids. Deletions cut 0 bases from V and 1 base from J, with 12 bases between. Germline loops: CDR1 PRHDT, CDR2 FYEKMQ (reference sequence). CDR3 protein: CASSLGLRQPNTEAFF. CDR3 DNA: TGTGCCAGCAGCTTAGGCCTGAGACAGCCGAACACTGAAGCTTTCTTT.

The rearrangement uses TRBV19 and TRBJ1-1, with D unclear. The V gene lost 3 bases and the J gene lost 4 bases, with 18 bases spanning the gap. CDR1 is LNHDA and CDR2 is SQIVND in the germline V gene (reference sequence). The CDR3 consists of 16 residues. The CDR3 spells CASSISGVGLGTEAFF. The DNA for the CDR3 is TGTGCCAGTAGTATTTCCGGGGTTGGGTTGGGCACTGAAGCTTTCTTT.

This rearrangement joins TRBV10-3 to TRBJ2-3, with 7 bases lining up with TRBD2. CDR1 and CDR2 (germline): ENHRY, SYGVKD. The CDR3 is 14 residues long. Trimming at V came to 10 bases and at J to 0 bases, leaving 7 bases not matched to a gene. The CDR3 sequence is CATSTSDSTDTQYF. The CDR3 DNA reads as TGTGCCACGTCCACTAGCGATAGCACAGATACGCAGTATTTT.

The V call is TRBV28, the J call TRBJ2-3, with D uncertain. V was cut by 6 bases and J by 7 bases, with 14 bases left in between. Per the germline V gene, CDR1 is MDHEN and CDR2 is SYDVKM. This CDR3 is 13 amino acids long. In DNA form, the CDR3 reads TGTGCCAGCAGAAACTTTGGTAGTCATACGCAGTATTTT. This translates into CASRNFGSHTQYF.

This clone showed up just once. This chain joins TRBV4-1 and TRBJ1-2; 7 nucleotides align to TRBD1. The germline V gene has CDR1 MGHRA and CDR2 YSYEKL. The CDR3 runs to 15 residues. The V gene end was trimmed by 5 bases and the J gene end by 1 base; junction bases not matched to a gene: 7. CDR3 sequence reads: CASSDMGQRNYGYTF. The CDR3 nucleotides read TGCGCCAGCAGCGATATGGGACAGCGTAACTATGGCTACACCTTC.

J is TRBJ2-3 and V is TRBV7-9; 11 bases agree with TRBD2. CDR1 is SEHNR and CDR2 is FQNEAQ in the germline V gene (reference sequence). After removal of 1 base from V and 2 bases from J, the junction contained 2 bases not matched to a gene. This CDR3 comprises 16 residues. In DNA, the CDR3 is TGTGCCAGCAGCTTAGGACTAGCGGGATACACAGATACGCAGTATTTT. Residues: CASSLGLAGYTDTQYF.

V and J are TRBV7-6 and TRBJ1-5; possible D gene TRBD1, 5 bases. V shed 1 base and J shed 0 bases, with 13 bases lying between them. Germline CDR1 is SGHVS and CDR2 is FNYEAQ. This CDR3 has 17 amino acids. The DNA of the CDR3 is TGTGCCAGCAGCTTAGGAATAGGGGTTGATAGCAATCAGCCCCAGCATTTT. It codes for CASSLGIGVDSNQPQHF. The complete variable domain, with remaining parts taken from reference TRBV7-6 and TRBJ1-5, reads GAGVSQSPRYKVTKRGQDVALRCDPISGHVSLYWYRQALGQGPEFLTYFNYEAQQDKSGLPNDRFSAERPEGSISTLTIQRTEQRDSAMYRCASSLGIGVDSNQPQHFGDGTRLSIL.

This clone showed up just once. This sequence joins TRBV6-1 and TRBJ2-1; unclear D gene. CDR1 MNHNS and CDR2 SASEGT come from the germline V gene. V lost 6 bases, J lost 1 base, and 10 bases lay in between. The CDR3 loop spans 14 amino acids. The CDR3 protein is CASSLTRSYNEQFF. CDR3 nucleotides: TGTGCCAGCAGCCTGACACGGTCCTACAATGAGCAGTTCTTC.

As to this clone: The sample holds other DNA sequences that translate to the same CDR3. This rearrangement joins TRBV9 to TRBJ2-3; unclear D gene. V was pared by 2 bases and J by 0 bases, with 10 bases between. Germline CDR1 and CDR2: SGDLS and YYNGEE. There are 15 residues in the CDR3. The CDR3 here is CASSVSGASTDTQYF. The CDR3 DNA reads as TGTGCCAGCAGCGTCTCTGGAGCTAGCACAGATACGCAGTATTTT.

In DNA form, the CDR3 reads TGTGCCAGCAGCTTAGTTGGGACTAGCCTTGTAGATACGCAGTATTTT. It codes for CASSLVGTSLVDTQYF. The genes are TRBV7-2 and TRBJ2-3, with TRBD2 identical over 9 bases. Trimming removed 1 base from V and 5 bases from J; junction bases left unmatched: 7. CDR3 length: 16 residues. Germline V gene lookup returns CDR1 SGHTA and CDR2 FQGNSA.

CDR3 residues: CASSSLSNKIPLSGNTIYF. The CDR3 DNA is TGTGCCAGCAGCTCCTTATCTAATAAGATCCCCCTCTCTGGAAACACCATATATTTT. The V gene is TRBV7-9, the J gene TRBJ1-3, with D unresolved. The CDR3 runs 19 residues. The V end lost 4 bases, the J end lost 0 bases, and 22 bases lay between the germline ends. The germline V gene encodes CDR1 SEHNR and CDR2 FQNEAQ (reference sequence).

V and J are TRBV7-6 and TRBJ2-1; D may be TRBD2 (5 bases). Deletions cut 1 base from V and 5 bases from J, with 12 bases between. The CDR3 is made up of 15 amino acids. The germline CDR1 and CDR2 sequences are SGHVS and FNYEAQ. CDR3 bases: TGTGCCAGCAGCTTAGGATTGCGGCGGGACAATGAGCAGTTCTTC. Translated, it gives CASSLGLRRDNEQFF.

This clone was counted between two and nine times. The V call is TRBV18, the J call TRBJ2-5, with 7 bases lining up with TRBD1. The CDR3 extends over 15 amino acids. J lost 1 base, V lost 3 bases, and 5 bases had no gene match. Germline assignment: CDR1 KGHSH and CDR2 LQKENI. CDR3 residues: CASSPTRTGQETQYF. CDR3 in DNA: TGTGCCAGCTCACCCACCAGGACAGGCCAAGAGACCCAGTACTTC.

The chain couples TRBV5-3 to TRBJ2-2; D is possibly TRBD1 (6 bases). TRBV5-3 is an ORF for which the function is uncertain. Trimming removed 4 bases at V and 1 base at J, with 14 bases between. This CDR3 region has 16 residues. The CDR3 here is CARSVYRVQNTGELFF. The CDR3 DNA reads as TGTGCCAGAAGCGTATACAGGGTGCAGAACACCGGGGAGCTGTTTTTT.

The chain recombines TRBV6-5 with TRBJ1-4; 8 positions match TRBD1. V shed 0 bases, J shed 7 bases, and the junction held 1 base outside the gene matches. CDR1 MNHEY and CDR2 SVGAGI come from the germline V gene. This CDR3 comprises 14 residues. The CDR3 region has the DNA TGTGCCAGCAGTTACTCCGGGACAGGTGAAAAACTGTTTTTT. Its protein product is CASSYSGTGEKLFF.

The CDR3 coding sequence is TGTGCCAGCAGCGTAGATTGGGCGCAGCCCCAGCATTTT. Its protein product is CASSVDWAQPQHF. The chain combines TRBV9 with TRBJ1-5, with D hard to call. Germline V lookup: CDR1 SGDLS, CDR2 YYNGEE. V shed 0 bases and J shed 7 bases, with 8 bases lying between them. This CDR3 spans 13 amino acids.

The J gene is TRBJ1-1, the V gene TRBV18, with 8 positions matching TRBD1. Germline CDR1 reads KGHSH; CDR2 reads LQKENI. The CDR3 contains 14 residues. Trimming took 5 bases from V and 3 from J; bases not matched to a gene: 5. The chain's CDR3 is CASSSGQGDTEAFF. CDR3 sequence (DNA): TGTGCCAGCTCATCAGGACAGGGCGACACTGAAGCTTTCTTT.

This clone was detected a few times. The rearrangement joins TRBV5-1 to TRBJ2-1; 9 bases match TRBD2. J lost 8 bases, V lost 4 bases, and 16 bases had no gene match. The CDR3 length is 17 residues. The germline gives CDR1 SGHRS, CDR2 YFSETQ. The CDR3 reads CASSTMTGTSLVHEQFF. DNA for the CDR3: TGCGCCAGCAGCACCATGACCGGGACTAGCTTAGTCCATGAGCAGTTCTTC. The full variable domain, completed using reference TRBV5-1 and TRBJ2-1, is KAGVTQTPRYLIKTRGQQVTLSCSPISGHRSVSWYQQTPGQGLQFLFEYFSETQRNKGNFPGRFSGRQFSNSRSEMNVSTLELGDSALYLCASSTMTGTSLVHEQFFGPGTRLTVL.

With regard to this clone: Other DNA sequences in this specimen translate into the identical CDR3. This chain connects TRBV19 to TRBJ2-7; maybe TRBD2 (5 bases). V was clipped by 2 bases and J by 0 bases, with 8 bases between them. Germline V gives CDR1 LNHDA, CDR2 SQIVND (reference sequence). The CDR3 covers 14 residues. The CDR3 nucleotides are TGTGCCAGTAGTATAAGCGGAGACTCCTACGAGCAGTACTTC. Its translation: CASSISGDSYEQYF.

The rearrangement uses TRBV28 and TRBJ2-7; maybe TRBD1 (6 bases). From germline, CDR1 is MDHEN and CDR2 SYDVKM. This CDR3 region has 15 residues. V was trimmed by 7 bases and J by 6 bases, leaving 22 bases between them. This CDR3 reads CASTKLSRTEGEQYF. The CDR3 DNA follows: TGTGCCAGCACCAAACTGTCTAGGACAGAGGGCGAGCAGTACTTC.

The chain links TRBV28 to TRBJ2-7, with no clear D. The germline V and J ends were trimmed by 7 bases and 4 bases, with 17 bases remaining between them. The CDR3 contains 14 residues. Germline values: CDR1 MDHEN, CDR2 SYDVKM. CDR3 nucleotides: TGTGCCAGCACCGATAGCATCGGTGTGTACGAGCAGTACTTC. Amino acid sequence: CASTDSIGVYEQYF.

This chain connects TRBV19 to TRBJ1-2; no firm D call. Germline V CDR1 and CDR2: LNHDA, SQIVND (reference sequence). The CDR3 is 14 residues long. Trimming shortened V by 3 bases and J by 4 bases, and 12 bases separated the two germline ends. The CDR3 DNA is TGTGCCAGTAGTATGGGCAGATCAGGCTATGGCTACACCTTC. Encoded protein: CASSMGRSGYGYTF.

The chain combines TRBV5-1 with TRBJ2-5; D might be TRBD2 (6 bases). Trimming stripped 0 bases from V and 4 bases from J, with 10 bases between. The CDR3 length is 14 residues. Germline CDR1 and CDR2: SGHRS and YFSETQ. The CDR3 region has the DNA TGCGCCAGCAGCTTGGAGGGACTCGTAGAGACCCAGTACTTC. Amino acid sequence: CASSLEGLVETQYF.

V gene TRBV30 combines with J gene TRBJ1-1, with unresolved D. Germline V gene data show CDR1 as GTSNPN and CDR2 as SVGIG (reference sequence). This CDR3 is 15 amino acids long. V was cut by 3 bases and J by 0 bases, with 14 bases left in between. The CDR3: CAWRFPGRMNTEAFF. CDR3 coding DNA: TGTGCCTGGAGGTTCCCGGGGAGGATGAACACTGAAGCTTTCTTT.

V gene TRBV18 combines with J gene TRBJ2-1; TRBD1 aligns across 8 bases. Looked up from germline, CDR1 is KGHSH and CDR2 is LQKENI. V trimming: 4 bases; J trimming: 5 bases; junction bases outside the gene matches: 4. The CDR3 runs 14 residues. The CDR3 DNA sequence: TGTGCCAGCTCACGTCAGGGGGCGAACAATGAGCAGTTCTTC. The encoded protein is CASSRQGANNEQFF.

This clone appeared a single time. The genes are TRBV7-9 and TRBJ1-1; tentatively, D is TRBD1 (6 bases). CDR1 is SEHNR, CDR2 FQNEAQ, per germline (reference sequence). CDR3 length equals 13 residues. V lost 4 bases, J lost 7 bases, and 13 bases lay in between. In DNA, the CDR3 is TGTGCCAGCAGCTCTACAGGGTACCTTGAAGCTTTCTTT. Translating gives CASSSTGYLEAFF.

The chain couples TRBV11-3 to TRBJ2-1; 11 bases agree with TRBD2. CDR1 and CDR2 from the germline V gene are SGHNT and YENEEA. The CDR3 contains 16 residues. J lost 1 base, V lost 5 bases, and 4 bases had no gene match. The CDR3 coding sequence is TGTGCCAGCAGCCCCCGGACTAGCGGGTCCTACAATGAGCAGTTCTTC. Translated: CASSPRTSGSYNEQFF.

This clone was recorded only once. The rearrangement links TRBV4-2 to TRBJ2-7; D gene uncertain. Between the trimmed V and J ends, which lost 4 bases and 3 bases, there was a span of 10 bases. The V gene's germline CDR1 is LGHNA and CDR2 YNFKEQ. The CDR3 runs 13 residues. The CDR3 DNA reads as TGTGCCAGCAGCCCCAAGTCCAGCTACGAGCAGTACTTC. Protein sequence: CASSPKSSYEQYF.